This passage covers 17 T cell receptor beta chains from one sample sequenced in a study of molecular identifiers for immune sequencing clone quantification. TCRdb redid the calling of the PCR reads with MiXCR, one entry per CDR3 protein. The table shows about 9,700 distinct CDR3 sequences, with about 18% occurring only once. Sequenced input: naive CD8+ T cells from blood, with Jurkat cell RNA spiked in. As to subset: FACS-sorted CD8+CD4-CCR7+CD45RA+ naive T cells. These receptors were obtained from a human donor in good health. Some libraries in this study had Jurkat cell RNA spiked in.

CDR3: CASIPRNTEAFF. Written as DNA, the CDR3 is TGTGCCAGCATCCCCCGGAACACTGAAGCTTTCTTT. This rearrangement joins TRBV12-3 or TRBV12-4 to TRBJ1-1, with D unclear. This CDR3 comprises 12 residues. V was clipped by 7 bases and J by 1 base, with 7 bases between them.

The chain has TRBV19 and TRBJ2-2; D gene uncertain. Trimming removed 7 bases from V and 0 bases from J, with 9 bases in between. The CDR3 consists of 14 residues. Germline V gives CDR1 LNHDA, CDR2 SQIVND (reference sequence). CDR3 bases: TGTGCCAGTACGCCAGATTCGAACACCGGGGAGCTGTTTTTT. This codes for CASTPDSNTGELFF.

A remark on this clonotype: A much more abundant neighbour one base away suggests this may be a read error. The CDR3 does not close with the conserved phenylalanine or tryptophan, likely indicating a read error. The chain uses TRBV30 and TRBJ2-1; 11 positions agree with TRBD2. The CDR3 covers 13 residues. CDR1 GTSNPN and CDR2 SVGIG come from the germline V gene (reference sequence). V lost 3 bases and J lost 6; bases outside the gene matches: 1. The CDR3 nucleotides read TGTGCCTGGAGCGGACTAGCGGGCAATGAGCAGTTCTCC. Amino acid sequence: CAWSGLAGNEQFS.

This clonotype was detected a few times. The chain links TRBV12-3 or TRBV12-4 to TRBJ2-1, with 8 bases that match TRBD2. Trimming at V came to 6 bases and at J to 0 bases, leaving 7 bases not matched to a gene. CDR3 length: 16 amino acids. CDR3 sequence reads: CASRTWGTSSYNEQFF. The CDR3 DNA reads as TGTGCCAGCAGAACCTGGGGGACTAGCTCCTACAATGAGCAGTTCTTC.

Points on this clonotype: A much larger clone sits a single nucleotide away, making a read error possible. The chain employs TRBV5-6 and TRBJ2-7; D is perhaps TRBD1 (6 bases). Germline lookup yields CDR1 SGHDT and CDR2 YYEEEE. This CDR3 has 13 residues. Here the CDR3 reads CASGFGQPYEQYF. The CDR3 DNA sequence: TGTGCCAGCGGCTTCGGACAGCCCTACGAGCAGTACTTC.

The chain joins TRBV20-1 to TRBJ1-3; weak D call: TRBD1 (5 bases). The CDR3 has 14 residues. CDR1 and CDR2 from the germline V gene are DFQATT and SNEGSKA (reference sequence). Trimming took off 3 bases at V and 6 bases at J, with 15 bases between the two ends. The CDR3 region is CSARKGAGENTIYF. Written as DNA, the CDR3 is TGCAGTGCTAGGAAAGGAGCGGGGGAAAACACCATATATTTT.

This clonotype was observed many times. The V and J genes are TRBV5-6 and TRBJ2-1; TRBD1 is a possible D gene (5 bases). Germline V gene lookup returns CDR1 SGHDT and CDR2 YYEEEE. The CDR3 covers 11 residues. Deletions cut 4 bases from V and 15 bases from J, with 14 bases between. CDR3 in amino acids: CASSLGVIRFF. CDR3 nucleotide sequence: TGTGCCAGCAGCCTAGGGGTTATCCGGTTCTTC.

The table lists this clonotype with many counts. The V and J genes are TRBV29-1 and TRBJ2-3, with TRBD2 matching 7 bases. Germline values: CDR1 SQVTM, CDR2 ANQGSEA. This CDR3 spans 14 amino acids. J gave up 3 bases and V 4 bases, and 7 bases lay outside the gene matches. Here the CDR3 reads CSVALAELTDTQYF. The DNA of the CDR3 is TGCAGCGTTGCGCTAGCGGAATTAACAGATACGCAGTATTTT.

This clonotype was counted a few times. The final CDR3 position lacks the conserved phenylalanine or tryptophan, pointing to a likely read error. CDR3 bases: TGCGCCAGCAGCCAAGGGTCCGCCTACACAGCGAACACTGAAGCTTTCCTT. Amino acids: CASSQGSAYTANTEAFL. This chain joins TRBV4-3 and TRBJ1-1; D unresolved. This CDR3 has 17 amino acids. The V gene's germline CDR1 is LGHNA and CDR2 YSLEER. V was pared by 1 base and J by 1 base, with 16 bases between.

Ten or more counts support this clonotype. This chain connects TRBV27 to TRBJ2-3; 7 bases agree with TRBD1. Germline values: CDR1 MNHEY, CDR2 SMNVEV (reference sequence). The CDR3 runs 17 residues. Germline trimming cut 5 bases from V and 3 bases from J; bases unmatched to any gene: 14. The CDR3 sequence: CASSQLRGRSWTDTQYF. As DNA, the CDR3 is TGTGCCAGCAGTCAGTTGAGGGGGCGGAGTTGGACAGATACGCAGTATTTT.

By its share, this clonotype is medium-sized (0.01 to 0.1%). The chain joins TRBV2 to TRBJ1-1; maybe TRBD1 (6 bases). The CDR3 has 19 amino acids. Per germline, CDR1 SNHLY and CDR2 FYNNEI. V lost 0 bases and J 3 bases, leaving 23 bases between the germline ends. The CDR3 here is CASSEALPRRGPRDTEAFF. The CDR3 bases are TGTGCCAGCAGTGAAGCGCTCCCGAGGCGGGGGCCCCGGGACACTGAAGCTTTCTTT.

This clonotype is deemed medium-sized (0.01 to 0.1%). The chain recombines TRBV28 with TRBJ2-7; a weak D match, TRBD1 (5 bases). Germline V lookup: CDR1 MDHEN, CDR2 SYDVKM. This CDR3 has 12 amino acids. With 3 bases removed from V and 4 bases from J, the gap between germline ends came to 7 bases. The CDR3, as DNA: TGTGCCAGCAGTTTTGGGGCTTACGAGCAGTACTTC. It yields the protein CASSFGAYEQYF.

This clonotype was seen only a few times. The V call is TRBV24-1, the J call TRBJ2-6, with D unresolved. Germline V lookup: CDR1 KGHDR, CDR2 SFDVKD. The CDR3 sequence is 16 residues long. The V gene lost 7 bases and the J gene lost 0 bases, with 12 bases spanning the gap. CDR3: CATRARTGSGANVLTF. CDR3 in DNA: TGTGCCACCAGAGCTAGAACCGGCTCTGGGGCCAACGTCCTGACTTTC.

This clonotype showed up many times. The rearrangement joins TRBV9 to TRBJ2-1; the match to TRBD2 covers 8 bases. The junction had 4 bases not matched to a gene; V was cut back by 4 bases and J by 10 bases. The CDR3 has 12 residues. Germline V gives CDR1 SGDLS, CDR2 YYNGEE. CDR3 nucleotide sequence: TGTGCCAGCAGCTATAGCGGGAACGAGCAGTTCTTC. Its translation: CASSYSGNEQFF. Full variable domain (missing parts from reference TRBV9 and TRBJ2-1): DSGVTQTPKHLITATGQRVTLRCSPRSGDLSVYWYQQSLDQGLQFLIQYYNGEERAKGNILERFSAQQFPDLHSELNLSSLELGDSALYFCASSYSGNEQFFGPGTRLTVL.

This clonotype is categorized as medium-sized. This chain uses TRBV5-6 with TRBJ2-7; D remains ambiguous. Trimming took off 0 bases at V and 6 bases at J, with 4 bases between the two ends. The CDR3 length is 11 residues. The germline V gene has CDR1 SGHDT and CDR2 YYEEEE. CDR3: CASSLALEQYF. CDR3 bases: TGTGCCAGCAGCTTGGCCCTCGAGCAGTACTTC.

Remarks on this clonotype: A much larger clone differs by one base, so this may be a read error. This chain links TRBV7-2 with TRBJ1-1; D is perhaps TRBD1 (6 bases). CDR1 is SGHTA, CDR2 FQGNSA, per germline. This CDR3 has 16 amino acids. In DNA, the CDR3 is TGTGCCAGCAGCTTAGCGCCGAGGGGGGCCAGCACTGAAGCTCTCTTT. Translating it yields CASSLAPRGASTEALF. Supplemented by reference TRBV7-2 and TRBJ1-1, the full variable domain reads GAGVSQSPSNKVTEKGKDVELRCDPISGHTALYWYRQSLGQGLEFLIYFQGNSAPDKSGLPSDRFSAERTGGSVSTLTIQRTQQEDSAVYLCASSLAPRGASTEALFGQGTRLTVV.

This clonotype is labeled medium-sized. This rearrangement joins TRBV7-2 to TRBJ2-7; D not resolved. V was clipped by 1 base and J by 6 bases, with 10 bases between them. Germline CDR1 reads SGHTA; CDR2 reads FQGNSA. The CDR3 has 13 amino acids. The CDR3 nucleotides read TGTGCCAGCAGCTTAGGTGCAAGAAGCGAGCAGTACTTC. It translates to CASSLGARSEQYF. Full variable domain (rest looked up from reference TRBV7-2 and TRBJ2-7): GAGVSQSPSNKVTEKGKDVELRCDPISGHTALYWYRQSLGQGLEFLIYFQGNSAPDKSGLPSDRFSAERTGGSVSTLTIQRTQQEDSAVYLCASSLGARSEQYFGPGTRLTVT.